One and the same sample provided the 10 T cell receptor beta chains below, sequenced in a study of identifying expanded T cells in peripheral blood. Sequenced by immunoSEQ multiplex PCR; TCRdb stores in-frame clones only, minus some. The profile covers 81,000 or so clones, with 80% to 85% appearing a single time and roughly 21% taken by the ten largest. Sequenced: blood. The receptors here all came from a person between 18 and 75 years old in good health.

The rearrangement uses TRBV4-3 and TRBJ2-7, with D possibly being TRBD1 or TRBD2 (6 bases each). From germline, CDR1 is LGHNA and CDR2 YSLEER. CDR3 size: 15 residues. Trimming cost V 0 bases and J 5 bases, with 14 bases left between them. The chain's CDR3 is CASSQDGGRKDEQYF. The CDR3 coding sequence is TGCGCCAGCAGCCAAGATGGGGGGCGCAAAGACGAGCAGTACTTC.

The chain recombines TRBV6-5 with TRBJ2-7; D unclear. V was cut by 5 bases and J by 4 bases, with 15 bases left in between. CDR1 and CDR2 (germline): MNHEY, SVGAGI. The CDR3 consists of 14 residues. The CDR3 coding sequence is TGTGCCAGCAGTAAAACGGACCGGTGGTACGAGCAGTACTTC. Residues: CASSKTDRWYEQYF.

The CDR3 nucleotides read TGTGCCAGCATGGTTTGGCGGGGGGTGAACACTGAAGCTTTCTTT. It translates to CASMVWRGVNTEAFF. The rearrangement joins TRBV27 to TRBJ1-1, with D possibly matching TRBD1 (5 bases). There are 15 residues in the CDR3. V gave up 7 bases and J gave up 0 bases, with 15 bases separating them. Germline assignment: CDR1 MNHEY and CDR2 SMNVEV (reference sequence).

The chain couples TRBV27 to TRBJ2-7; no definite D call. Germline V gives CDR1 MNHEY, CDR2 SMNVEV (reference sequence). The CDR3 length is 14 residues. Trimming stripped 7 bases from V and 3 bases from J, with 16 bases between. In nucleotides, the CDR3 is TGTGCCAGCATGGCCCTGGACGCCCACTACGAGCAGTACTTC. Its translation: CASMALDAHYEQYF.

The gene calls are TRBV28 and TRBJ2-7; D may correspond to TRBD1 or TRBD2 (5 bases each). Trimming cost V 4 bases and J 3 bases, with 16 bases left between them. This CDR3 contains 15 residues. Germline V gene data show CDR1 as MDHEN and CDR2 as SYDVKM. The CDR3 DNA reads TGTGCCAGCAGTTCTACGACCGGGACCCTCTACGAGCAGTACTTC. It codes for CASSSTTGTLYEQYF.

This clone was observed a few times. The V gene is TRBV4-2, the J gene TRBJ1-1, with a tentative D call TRBD1 (5 bases). Germline assignment: CDR1 LGHNA and CDR2 YNFKEQ. V gave up 0 bases and J gave up 4 bases, with 9 bases separating them. The CDR3 is 14 residues long. CDR3 bases: TGTGCCAGCAGCCAAGATCAGGGCCTCACTGAAGCTTTCTTT. Translated: CASSQDQGLTEAFF.

The genes are TRBV14 and TRBJ2-7; D unclear. Trimming shortened V by 0 bases and J by 0 bases, and 6 bases separated the two germline ends. The germline gives CDR1 SGHDN, CDR2 FVKESK. This CDR3 contains 14 residues. The CDR3 bases are TGTGCCAGCAGCCAAGAATCCGTCTCCTACGAGCAGTACTTC. It codes for CASSQESVSYEQYF.

This clone was seen only once. The chain carries TRBV4-2 and TRBJ2-7, with a tentative D call TRBD1 (6 bases). Trimming took off 2 bases at V and 1 base at J, with 12 bases between the two ends. This CDR3 spans 15 amino acids. CDR1 LGHNA and CDR2 YNFKEQ come from the germline V gene. CDR3 sequence (DNA): TGTGCCAGCAGCCAACTTACGGACAGTTCCTACGAGCAGTACTTC. It specifies CASSQLTDSSYEQYF.

This chain joins TRBV19 and TRBJ2-6; 12 bases are shared with TRBD2. The CDR3 loop spans 17 amino acids. V gave up 3 bases and J gave up 2 bases; unmatched junction bases: 2. Germline CDR1 is LNHDA and CDR2 is SQIVND (reference sequence). The CDR3 reads CASSIRLAGAGANVLTF. Here the CDR3 DNA reads TGTGCCAGTAGTATCCGACTAGCGGGAGCTGGGGCCAACGTCCTGACTTTC.

This clone showed up just once. The chain has TRBV13 and TRBJ2-1; 11 bases match TRBD2. Trimming removed 3 bases from V and 7 bases from J; junction bases left unmatched: 2. This CDR3 comprises 14 residues. Germline CDR1 and CDR2: PRHDT and FYEKMQ (reference sequence). The CDR3 loop is CASSFGTSGNEQFF. CDR3 in DNA: TGTGCCAGCAGCTTCGGGACTAGCGGTAATGAGCAGTTCTTC.